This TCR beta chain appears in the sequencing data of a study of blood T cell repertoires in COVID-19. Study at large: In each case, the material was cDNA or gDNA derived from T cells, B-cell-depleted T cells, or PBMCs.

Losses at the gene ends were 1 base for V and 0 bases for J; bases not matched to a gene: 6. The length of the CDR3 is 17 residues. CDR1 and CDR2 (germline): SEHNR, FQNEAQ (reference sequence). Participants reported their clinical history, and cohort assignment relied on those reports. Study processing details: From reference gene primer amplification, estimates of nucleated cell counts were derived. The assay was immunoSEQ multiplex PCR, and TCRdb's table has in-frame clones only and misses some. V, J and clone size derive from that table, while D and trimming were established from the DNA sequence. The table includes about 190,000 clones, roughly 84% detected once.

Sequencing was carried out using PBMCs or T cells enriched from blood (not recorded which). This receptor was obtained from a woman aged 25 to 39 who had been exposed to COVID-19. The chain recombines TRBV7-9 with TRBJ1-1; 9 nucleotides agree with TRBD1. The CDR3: CASSLGSTGGMNTEAFF. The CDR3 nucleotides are TGTGCCAGCAGCTTAGGGAGTACAGGGGGCATGAACACTGAAGCTTTCTTT.